The 3 T cell receptor beta chains below were found in one sample sequenced in a study of T-cell memory formation after mild COVID-19. One entry per CDR3 protein results from TCRdb running MiXCR on the 5' RACE reads. The profile shows about 140,000 distinct CDR3 sequences, approximately 15% of them singletons. What was sequenced was PBMCs or a T cell subset sorted from them (not recorded which). All receptors come from an adult woman who had mild COVID-19 (a few samples of this study predate the infection). Cell type and time point are not known.

This clonotype was seen a handful of times. The chain is built from TRBV15 and TRBJ2-3; 8 nucleotides agree with TRBD2. With 5 bases clipped from V and 2 bases from J, the junction kept 9 bases outside the gene matches. CDR1 is LNHNV, CDR2 YYDKDF, per germline (reference sequence). The CDR3 extends over 16 amino acids. The CDR3 DNA reads TGTGCCACCAGCCCCCCACTAGCGGCCTCCACAGATACGCAGTATTTT. Its translation is CATSPPLAASTDTQYF. The whole variable domain, filled in from reference TRBV15 and TRBJ2-3, reads DAMVIQNPRYQVTQFGKPVTLSCSQTLNHNVMYWYQQKSSQAPKLLFHYYDKDFNNEADTPDNFQSRRPNTSFCFLDIRSPGLGDTAMYLCATSPPLAASTDTQYFGPGTRLTVL.

This clonotype was counted between two and nine times. This chain uses TRBV12-3 or TRBV12-4 with TRBJ2-3; D not resolved. This CDR3 has 13 residues. V lost 6 bases to trimming and J lost 1 base, with 8 bases between them. The CDR3 region is CASRSLGTDTQYF. The CDR3 bases are TGTGCCAGCAGATCCCTTGGCACAGATACGCAGTATTTT.

This clonotype has just one count. V is TRBV20-1 and J is TRBJ2-4; TRBD2 matches 10 bases. Germline assignment: CDR1 DFQATT and CDR2 SNEGSKA (reference sequence). The CDR3 sequence is 12 residues long. V trimming: 6 bases; J trimming: 8 bases; junction bases outside the gene matches: 4. Here the CDR3 reads CSAPGTSDIQYF. The DNA of the CDR3 is TGCAGTGCCCCCGGGACTAGCGACATTCAGTACTTC.